The rows below give T cell receptor beta chains drawn from one sample of a study of T-cell memory formation after mild COVID-19. From the 5' RACE reads, TCRdb called clonotypes with MiXCR, one entry per CDR3 protein. This sample has about 430,000 distinct CDR3 sequences, with more than 20% found just once. Sequencing was carried out using PBMCs or a T cell subset sorted from them (not recorded which). These receptor sequences come from an adult woman who had mild COVID-19 (a few samples of this study predate the infection). Cell type and time point are not known. Both conserved end residues are part of each CDR3. D genes are given only for firm matches. A row's size may be missing; if present it is once, few, many or a size class.

TRBV7-6	TRBD1	-	TRBJ2-7	TGTGCCAGCAGCTTCGACAGGGGGCTGGCCGAGCAGTACTTC	CASSFDRGLAEQYF
TRBV20-1	TRBD1	-	TRBJ1-2	TGCAGTGCTCACGCAGGGGGCGCTTCTGGCTACACCTTC	CSAHAGGASGYTF
TRBV29-1	TRBD1	-	TRBJ1-1	TGCAGCGTTGGACAGGGGCGGAACACTGAAGCTTTCTTT	CSVGQGRNTEAFF
TRBV29-1	-	once	TRBJ2-7	TGCAGCGTTGGAGTTTTCTCCTACGAGCAGTACTTC	CSVGVFSYEQYF
TRBV14	-	-	TRBJ2-1	TGTGCCAGCAGCCAAGATGGAAGGAGAGAGCAGTTCTTC	CASSQDGRREQFF
TRBV7-2	-	-	TRBJ2-3	TGTGCCAGCAGCCCGGGACTCTTACTGCAGTATTTT	CASSPGLLLQYF
TRBV4-2	TRBD1	many	TRBJ2-2	TGTGCCAGCAGCCTGTCCGGGACAGGAGGGACCGGGGAGCTGTTTTTT	CASSLSGTGGTGELFF
TRBV3-1	-	many	TRBJ1-2	TGTGCCAGCAGCCCCGGCCCGGGGCAGGGCTATGGCTACACCTTC	CASSPGPGQGYGYTF
TRBV20-1	-	-	TRBJ1-2	TGCAGTGCTAGAGATTGGGCCCCCGGTGGCAGCTATGGCTACACCTTC	CSARDWAPGGSYGYTF
TRBV23-1	-	few	TRBJ2-7	TGCGCCAGCACTCGAGAGAGGACAGCCCACAGGGCCTACGAGCAGTACTTC	CASTRERTAHRAYEQYF
TRBV7-8	-	few	TRBJ2-2	TGTGCCAGCAGCTCCCTCGTGGACACCGGGGAGCTGTTTTTT	CASSSLVDTGELFF
TRBV20-1	-	-	TRBJ1-2	TGCAGTGCTAGAGGCAGGGCACTGAGCGTCTATGGCTACACCTTC	CSARGRALSVYGYTF
TRBV20-1	TRBD1	many	TRBJ1-6	TGCAGTGCTAGAGATCCGTGGGACAGGGAAAATTCACCCCTCCACTTT	CSARDPWDRENSPLHF
TRBV4-3	-	-	TRBJ2-4	TGCGCCAGCAGCCAAGGGCCAGGGGTTGAAAACATTCAGTACTTC	CASSQGPGVENIQYF
TRBV5-4	TRBD2	few	TRBJ2-7	TGTGCCAGCAGCCAAGGGACTAGCGGAAACCCCTACGAGCAGTACTTC	CASSQGTSGNPYEQYF
TRBV20-1	-	-	TRBJ1-1	TGCAGTGCTCGAAGCCGGGACGGATTGAACACTGAAGCTTTCTTT	CSARSRDGLNTEAFF
TRBV5-6	TRBD2	medium-sized	TRBJ2-7	TGTGCCAGCAGCGGGGGACTAGCGGGTCGCTTCTACGAGCAGTACTTC	CASSGGLAGRFYEQYF